Presented here are 6 T cell receptor beta chains from one specimen sequenced in a study of cytomegalovirus exposure and HLA in healthy donors. Assay: immunoSEQ multiplex PCR; the TCRdb copy retains only in-frame clones and omits some. The profile covers roughly 120,000 clones, with roughly 94% appearing a single time and roughly 1.2% taken by the ten largest. Input material: PBMCs. Receptors were obtained from a young woman in good health and CMV-seronegative.

This chain links TRBV30 with TRBJ2-6; no firm D call. The CDR3 covers 13 residues. V lost 4 bases and J lost 3, with 7 bases in between. The germline V gene has CDR1 GTSNPN and CDR2 SVGIG (reference sequence). In nucleotides, the CDR3 is TGTGCCTGGAAGCCCTATGGGGCCAACGTCCTGACTTTC. Amino acids: CAWKPYGANVLTF.

The chain is built from TRBV5-6 and TRBJ1-1, with 12 nucleotides matching TRBD1. The length of the CDR3 is 18 residues. With V trimmed by 3 bases and J by 4 bases, 13 bases remained unmatched. Germline assignment: CDR1 SGHDT and CDR2 YYEEEE. The CDR3 spells CASSSYRDRGLVRTEAFF. CDR3 coding DNA: TGTGCCAGCAGCTCTTACCGGGACAGGGGGCTGGTTCGCACTGAAGCTTTCTTT. Drawing the rest from reference TRBV5-6 and TRBJ1-1, the complete variable domain is DAGVTQSPTHLIKTRGQQVTLRCSPKSGHDTVSWYQQALGQGPQFIFQYYEEEERQRGNFPDRFSGHQFPNYSSELNVNALLLGDSALYLCASSSYRDRGLVRTEAFFGQGTRLTVV.

This clone showed up just once. The V gene is TRBV4-3, the J gene TRBJ2-6; D remains unclear. Trimming pared 5 bases from V and 5 bases from J, leaving 16 bases between. Germline CDR1 LGHNA, CDR2 YSLEER. This CDR3 has 16 amino acids. CDR3 nucleotide sequence: TGCGCCAGCAGCGGTACGTCACAAAGTCGGGCCAACGTCCTGACTTTC. Protein sequence: CASSGTSQSRANVLTF.

The chain combines TRBV5-1 with TRBJ1-2, with 9 bases fitting TRBD1. Germline assignment: CDR1 SGHRS and CDR2 YFSETQ. The CDR3 covers 17 residues. Germline trimming cut 1 base from V and 2 bases from J; bases unmatched to any gene: 9. CDR3 nucleotide sequence: TGCGCCAGCAGCTTGCAACAGGGGGCCCCCCCCAACTATGGCTACACCTTC. The encoded protein is CASSLQQGAPPNYGYTF.

This clone was seen a single time. The chain recombines TRBV7-9 with TRBJ2-7; maybe TRBD2 (7 bases). Trimming stripped 3 bases from V and 3 bases from J, with 15 bases between. Germline V CDR1 and CDR2: SEHNR, FQNEAQ (reference sequence). This CDR3 spans 15 amino acids. The CDR3 here is CASSFGGGHYYEQYF. CDR3 DNA: TGTGCCAGCAGCTTTGGCGGGGGCCATTACTACGAGCAGTACTTC.

The V and J genes are TRBV5-1 and TRBJ2-4; D call uncertain. Trimming took 2 bases from V and 9 from J, leaving 6 bases between them. The CDR3 runs 11 residues. CDR1 SGHRS and CDR2 YFSETQ come from the germline V gene. Written as DNA, the CDR3 is TGCGCCAGCAGCTTCGGTGGCATTCAGTACTTC. This gives the protein CASSFGGIQYF.